This TCR beta chain is from a study of blood T cell repertoires in COVID-19. About the research overall: Sample material is recorded as cDNA or gDNA derived from T cells, B-cell-depleted T cells, or PBMCs.

CDR1 is SNHLY and CDR2 is FYNNEI in the germline V gene. This CDR3 is built from 13 residues. V shed 9 bases, J shed 2 bases, and the junction held 6 bases outside the gene matches. Per the original methods: Amplification with reference gene primers provided the estimates of nucleated cell counts. Sequenced by immunoSEQ multiplex PCR; TCRdb stores in-frame clones only, minus some. V and J calls and clone size are those listed in that table; D and trimming were worked out from the DNA. The table shows around 240,000 clones, with approximately 84% occurring only once. What was sequenced was peripheral blood. This chain links TRBV2 with TRBJ1-1, with 7 bases matching TRBD1. This receptor was identified in a woman in her 30s who had recovered from COVID-19. In DNA, the CDR3 is TGTGCCAGGGGGGACAGAACAAACACTGAAGCTTTCTTT. Protein sequence: CARGDRTNTEAFF.